This TCR beta chain was observed in a study of CD8 T cells in Susac syndrome. Germline CDR1 and CDR2: SGHRS and YFSETQ. V was shortened by 7 bases and J by 4 bases, with 17 bases between the two germline ends. This CDR3 is 15 amino acids long. With random hexamers, roughly 0.45 to 1 ug RNA was reverse transcribed. TCRdb used MiXCR to reprocess the immunoSEQ multiplex PCR reads, holding one entry per CDR3 protein. The sample shows approximately 200,000 distinct CDR3 sequences, around 93% of them seen only once. While CD8+ and CD4+ T cells were isolated negatively, TEMRA cells were enriched by FACS. The source of this sequence is a human donor with multiple sclerosis. Material for sequencing was CD4+ T cells from PBMCs. V gene TRBV5-1 combines with J gene TRBJ2-2; D possibly matches TRBD1 or TRBD2 (5 bases each). The CDR3 bases are TGCGCCAGCGCCGGGACCGAACCGTCCACCGGGGAGCTGTTTTTT. It specifies CASAGTEPSTGELFF.